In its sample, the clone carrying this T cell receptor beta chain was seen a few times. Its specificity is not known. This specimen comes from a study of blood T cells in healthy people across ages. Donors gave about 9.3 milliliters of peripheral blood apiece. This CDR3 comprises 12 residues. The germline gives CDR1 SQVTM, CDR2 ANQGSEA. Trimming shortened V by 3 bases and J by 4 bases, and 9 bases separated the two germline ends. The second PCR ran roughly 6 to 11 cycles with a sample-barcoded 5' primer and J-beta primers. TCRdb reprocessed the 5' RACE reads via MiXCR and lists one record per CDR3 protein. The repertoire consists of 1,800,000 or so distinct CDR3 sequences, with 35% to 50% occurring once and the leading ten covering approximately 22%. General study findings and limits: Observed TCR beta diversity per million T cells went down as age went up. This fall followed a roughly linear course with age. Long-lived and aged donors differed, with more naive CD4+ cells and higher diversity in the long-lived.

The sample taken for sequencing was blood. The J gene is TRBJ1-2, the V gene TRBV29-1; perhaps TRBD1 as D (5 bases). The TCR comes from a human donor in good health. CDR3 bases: TGCAGCGTTGAGGACACCGTCTATGGCTACACCTTC. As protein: CSVEDTVYGYTF.